The 32 T cell receptor beta chains below were found in one sample sequenced in a study of cytomegalovirus exposure and HLA in healthy donors. PCR was performed using 60 Vbeta and 13 Jbeta primers. Assay used: immunoSEQ multiplex PCR; TCRdb lists only in-frame clones, some missing. The table records approximately 140,000 clones, 78% of them present only once. Sequencing was carried out using PBMCs. Source of these receptors: a male donor in good health and CMV-seronegative.

The rearrangement joins TRBV30 to TRBJ2-5, with D perhaps TRBD2 (5 bases). Germline CDR1 GTSNPN, CDR2 SVGIG (reference sequence). Trimming removed 4 bases at V and 4 bases at J, with 7 bases between. The CDR3 consists of 11 residues. The CDR3: CAWTRGETQYF. In DNA form, the CDR3 reads TGTGCCTGGACCCGGGGAGAGACCCAGTACTTC.

J is TRBJ2-7 and V is TRBV25-1, with TRBD2 as a possible D gene (7 bases). Germline CDR1 and CDR2: MGHDK and SYGVNS. This CDR3 is 15 amino acids long. The V end was cut by 3 bases, the J end by 1 base, with 13 bases between. DNA for the CDR3: TGTGCCAGCAGTGAGGGGGGGGCAGTTTCCTACGAGCAGTACTTC. As protein: CASSEGGAVSYEQYF.

The rearrangement uses TRBV18 and TRBJ2-2, with 7 positions matching TRBD2. The CDR3 has 17 residues. CDR1 is KGHSH and CDR2 is LQKENI in the germline V gene. After removal of 0 bases from V and 1 base from J, the junction contained 5 bases not matched to a gene. Here the CDR3 reads CASSPPGGSKNTGELFF. The CDR3 region has the DNA TGTGCCAGCTCACCACCGGGAGGGAGCAAGAACACCGGGGAGCTGTTTTTT. Full variable domain (remainder filled in from reference TRBV18 and TRBJ2-2): NAGVMQNPRHLVRRRGQEARLRCSPMKGHSHVYWYRQLPEEGLKFMVYLQKENIIDESGMPKERFSAEFPKEGPSILRIQQVVRGDSAAYFCASSPPGGSKNTGELFFGEGSRLTVL.

This sequence joins TRBV7-3 and TRBJ1-1, with no clear D. The V and J ends lost 2 bases and 4 bases respectively, with 11 bases between them. The germline V gene has CDR1 SGHTA and CDR2 FQGTGA. The CDR3 spans 14 residues. Here the CDR3 DNA reads TGTGCCAGCAGCTTAGGCCCATCGGGCACTGAAGCTTTCTTT. It codes for CASSLGPSGTEAFF.

This clone came up once. The gene calls are TRBV6-1 and TRBJ1-2; 7 nucleotides match TRBD1. Germline assignment: CDR1 MNHNS and CDR2 SASEGT. J was trimmed by 5 bases and V by 4 bases; bases with no gene match: 10. The CDR3 runs to 15 residues. The CDR3 sequence is CASSGEDRLGYGYTF. The CDR3 DNA reads TGTGCCAGCAGTGGAGAGGACAGGCTAGGGTATGGCTACACCTTC.

J is TRBJ1-2 and V is TRBV14, with a possible D match to TRBD1 (5 bases). This CDR3 is built from 14 residues. Germline CDR1 SGHDN, CDR2 FVKESK. The V end was cut by 0 bases, the J end by 5 bases, with 10 bases between. The CDR3 region has the DNA TGTGCCAGCAGCCAAGATTGGGCAGGGTATGGCTACACCTTC. Translating gives CASSQDWAGYGYTF.

J is TRBJ2-7 and V is TRBV7-9, with TRBD1 as a possible D gene (6 bases). The CDR3 runs to 11 residues. CDR1 and CDR2 (germline): SEHNR, FQNEAQ (reference sequence). Between the trimmed V and J ends, which lost 6 bases and 6 bases, there was a span of 9 bases. CDR3 bases: TGTGCCAGCAGGAGAGGGGGCGAGCAGTACTTC. It encodes CASRRGGEQYF.

The chain has TRBV5-4 and TRBJ2-5; 9 bases are a match to TRBD1. V gave up 4 bases and J gave up 0 bases; unmatched junction bases: 7. This CDR3 contains 16 residues. The germline gives CDR1 SGHNT, CDR2 YYREEE (reference sequence). CDR3 sequence: CASSLNRGLDQETQYF. The DNA for the CDR3 is TGTGCCAGCAGCCTCAACAGGGGGCTGGACCAAGAGACCCAGTACTTC.

This chain joins TRBV2 and TRBJ2-5; 12 bases agree with TRBD2. Germline CDR1 is SNHLY and CDR2 is FYNNEI. The V gene end was trimmed by 6 bases and the J gene end by 5 bases; junction bases not matched to a gene: 7. The CDR3 covers 15 residues. CDR3 amino acids: CASSELAGGGETQYF. CDR3 bases: TGTGCCAGCAGCGAGCTAGCGGGAGGGGGTGAGACCCAGTACTTC.

V is TRBV18 and J is TRBJ1-2, with 8 bases aligning to TRBD1. V was pared by 3 bases and J by 8 bases, with 11 bases of the junction left unmatched. The CDR3 extends over 15 amino acids. From germline, CDR1 is KGHSH and CDR2 LQKENI. The CDR3 nucleotides are TGTGCCAGCTCACCGCCTCCGGACAGGGCCAGAGGCTACACCTTC. Its protein is CASSPPPDRARGYTF.

The V and J genes are TRBV6-1 and TRBJ1-2, with a possible D match to TRBD1 (6 bases). Per germline, CDR1 MNHNS and CDR2 SASEGT. With 0 bases removed from V and 6 bases from J, the gap between germline ends came to 17 bases. This CDR3 has 16 residues. The CDR3 sequence is CASSEALFSAGDGYTF. The DNA for the CDR3 is TGTGCCAGCAGTGAAGCGCTTTTCTCGGCAGGGGATGGCTACACCTTC.

This chain connects TRBV5-6 to TRBJ2-1, with a tentative D call TRBD2 (6 bases). This CDR3 has 16 amino acids. V shed 0 bases and J shed 4 bases, with 14 bases lying between them. Germline assignment: CDR1 SGHDT and CDR2 YYEEEE. The CDR3 DNA is TGTGCCAGCAGCTTGGCAGGGCTAGCGTCATACAATGAGCAGTTCTTC. This encodes CASSLAGLASYNEQFF.

This chain connects TRBV4-3 to TRBJ1-2, with D perhaps TRBD1 (6 bases). Looked up from germline, CDR1 is LGHNA and CDR2 is YSLEER. The CDR3 has 14 amino acids. The ends were cut back, 4 bases at V and 5 bases at J, with 14 bases in the middle. DNA of the CDR3: TGCGCCAGCAGCCGCCTGGGGGCCCAATATGGCTACACCTTC. It specifies CASSRLGAQYGYTF.

This rearrangement joins TRBV7-8 to TRBJ2-7, with 10 bases fitting TRBD2. The germline gives CDR1 SGHVS, CDR2 FQNEAQ. The CDR3 covers 13 residues. The junction had 2 bases not matched to a gene; V was cut back by 7 bases and J by 2 bases. CDR3 protein: CASKREGPYEQYF. DNA of the CDR3: TGTGCCAGCAAGCGGGAGGGCCCCTACGAGCAGTACTTC.

The chain is built from TRBV27 and TRBJ2-7; no definite D call. Trimming shortened V by 7 bases and J by 6 bases, and 19 bases separated the two germline ends. Germline assignment: CDR1 MNHEY and CDR2 SMNVEV (reference sequence). The CDR3 totals 14 residues. In DNA form, the CDR3 reads TGTGCCAGCATTCCACCCAAAGAGGTTTTCGAGCAGTACTTC. It specifies CASIPPKEVFEQYF.

This chain links TRBV4-3 with TRBJ1-1; D gene ambiguous. V was cut by 6 bases and J by 3 bases, with 14 bases left in between. Germline lookup yields CDR1 LGHNA and CDR2 YSLEER. The CDR3 sequence is 14 residues long. The CDR3 DNA follows: TGCGCCAGCAGTCCGCTGTTCCAGGACACTGAAGCTTTCTTT. Its protein is CASSPLFQDTEAFF.

V is TRBV5-1 and J is TRBJ2-1, with D uncertain. Per germline, CDR1 SGHRS and CDR2 YFSETQ. This CDR3 is 15 amino acids long. V lost 1 base, J lost 2 bases, and 10 bases lay in between. The CDR3 reads CASSLQATPYNEQFF. Here the CDR3 DNA reads TGCGCCAGCAGCTTGCAGGCTACTCCCTACAATGAGCAGTTCTTC.

The rearrangement uses TRBV4-2 and TRBJ2-3; weak D call: TRBD2 (5 bases). The CDR3 has 15 residues. V lost 1 base to trimming and J lost 2 bases, with 10 bases between them. Per the germline V gene, CDR1 is LGHNA and CDR2 is YNFKEQ. CDR3 sequence: CASSQVALATDTQYF. DNA of the CDR3: TGTGCCAGCAGCCAAGTCGCTCTAGCCACAGATACGCAGTATTTT.

This clone was detected only a few times. The CDR3 coding sequence is TGTGCCAGCAGCTCACAAGGACAGGGTGAAGCTTTCTTT. This translates into CASSSQGQGEAFF. The rearrangement uses TRBV5-4 and TRBJ1-1; 8 bases map to TRBD1. Trimming took 3 bases from V and 7 from J; bases not matched to a gene: 5. Per the germline V gene, CDR1 is SGHNT and CDR2 is YYREEE (reference sequence). The CDR3 extends over 13 amino acids.

The rearrangement links TRBV2 to TRBJ1-3; no clear D gene. CDR3 length equals 15 residues. Deletions cut 5 bases from V and 0 bases from J, with 11 bases between. The germline CDR1 and CDR2 sequences are SNHLY and FYNNEI. For the CDR3, the DNA is TGTGCCAGCAGTTTCAGGCGAAACTCTGGAAACACCATATATTTT. It encodes CASSFRRNSGNTIYF.

The chain uses TRBV5-1 and TRBJ1-2; tentative D call: TRBD1 (6 bases). V lost 4 bases and J 7 bases, leaving 14 bases between the germline ends. Germline loops: CDR1 SGHRS, CDR2 YFSETQ. This CDR3 contains 13 residues. The CDR3 DNA reads TGCGCCAGCAGCACGGCGGGGGGCTCTGGCTACACCTTC. This gives the protein CASSTAGGSGYTF.

The chain recombines TRBV5-1 with TRBJ1-2; 10 nucleotides line up with TRBD1. The junction had 5 bases not matched to a gene; V was cut back by 3 bases and J by 6 bases. There are 14 residues in the CDR3. Germline V lookup: CDR1 SGHRS, CDR2 YFSETQ. CDR3 sequence: CASSWRTGGDGYTF. In nucleotides, the CDR3 is TGCGCCAGCAGCTGGCGGACAGGGGGTGATGGCTACACCTTC. Combining the CDR3 with reference TRBV5-1 and TRBJ1-2 gives the whole variable domain KAGVTQTPRYLIKTRGQQVTLSCSPISGHRSVSWYQQTPGQGLQFLFEYFSETQRNKGNFPGRFSGRQFSNSRSEMNVSTLELGDSALYLCASSWRTGGDGYTFGSGTRLTVV.

This clone was recorded only once. The rearrangement uses TRBV27 and TRBJ2-7, with 10 bases fitting TRBD1. Per germline, CDR1 MNHEY and CDR2 SMNVEV (reference sequence). This CDR3 has 18 residues. Germline trimming cut 5 bases from V and 0 bases from J; bases unmatched to any gene: 13. This CDR3 is CASSPYYTGTGDSYEQYF. CDR3 DNA sequence: TGTGCCAGCAGTCCTTACTACACCGGGACAGGGGACTCCTACGAGCAGTACTTC.

The V and J genes are TRBV9 and TRBJ2-5, with 8 positions matching TRBD2. This CDR3 region has 15 residues. Germline CDR1 SGDLS, CDR2 YYNGEE. With V trimmed by 5 bases and J by 5 bases, 11 bases remained unmatched. The CDR3 protein is CASRPGAGVWETQYF. The CDR3 DNA reads as TGTGCCAGCAGGCCTGGAGCGGGAGTCTGGGAGACCCAGTACTTC.

The chain employs TRBV19 and TRBJ1-5; unclear D gene. Trimming removed 1 base at V and 6 bases at J, with 7 bases between. Germline CDR1 is LNHDA and CDR2 is SQIVND (reference sequence). The CDR3 extends over 13 amino acids. In DNA, the CDR3 is TGTGCCAGTAGTATAGGATCGGGTCAGCCCCAGCATTTT. Protein sequence: CASSIGSGQPQHF.

The J gene is TRBJ2-5, the V gene TRBV4-1; 10 bases agree with TRBD2. This CDR3 region has 15 residues. Germline CDR1 reads MGHRA; CDR2 reads YSYEKL. Losses at the gene ends were 4 bases for V and 5 bases for J; bases not matched to a gene: 7. For the CDR3, the DNA is TGCGCCAGCAGCCCGAAGGGACTAGCGCCGGAGACCCAGTACTTC. Encoded protein: CASSPKGLAPETQYF.

The J gene is TRBJ2-5, the V gene TRBV9, with a weak D call TRBD2 (5 bases). Germline lookup yields CDR1 SGDLS and CDR2 YYNGEE. The CDR3 loop spans 17 amino acids. V was pared by 4 bases and J by 0 bases, with 19 bases between. The CDR3 nucleotides read TGTGCCAGCAGCAAAGAGGGAGTCCGAAGGTACCAAGAGACCCAGTACTTC. Translating gives CASSKEGVRRYQETQYF. The full variable domain, rest sourced from reference TRBV9 and TRBJ2-5, is DSGVTQTPKHLITATGQRVTLRCSPRSGDLSVYWYQQSLDQGLQFLIQYYNGEERAKGNILERFSAQQFPDLHSELNLSSLELGDSALYFCASSKEGVRRYQETQYFGPGTRLLVL.

About this clone itself: Germline is not matched at one junction end, which may reflect a read error. The rearrangement links TRBV9 to TRBJ1-2, with 8 bases identical to TRBD1. This CDR3 comprises 15 residues. Germline CDR1 and CDR2: SGDLS and YYNGEE. CDR3 region: CPSSVGSGGNYGYTF. The CDR3 nucleotides read TGTCCCAGCAGCGTAGGGTCAGGGGGCAACTATGGCTACACCTTC. Together with reference TRBV9 and TRBJ1-2, the CDR3 gives the full variable domain: DSGVTQTPKHLITATGQRVTLRCSPRSGDLSVYWYQQSLDQGLQFLIQYYNGEERAKGNILERFSAQQFPDLHSELNLSSLELGDSALYFCPSSVGSGGNYGYTFGSGTRLTVV.

The V call is TRBV10-1, the J call TRBJ2-3; 10 positions agree with TRBD2. The trim removed 3 bases at V and 3 bases at J, leaving 6 bases unmatched. CDR1 and CDR2 from the germline V gene are WNHNN and SYGVQD (reference sequence). This CDR3 is 16 amino acids long. DNA for the CDR3: TGCGCCAGCAGTGAAACCCCTAGCGGGAGAACAGATACGCAGTATTTT. Encoded protein: CASSETPSGRTDTQYF.

The chain is built from TRBV6-5 and TRBJ2-2; 10 bases match TRBD1. CDR3 length equals 14 residues. Germline V CDR1 and CDR2: MNHEY, SVGAGI. V shed 6 bases and J 3 bases; nucleotides not matched to a gene: 1. The CDR3 protein is CASRDRGHTGELFF. The CDR3 DNA reads as TGTGCCAGCAGAGACAGGGGGCACACCGGGGAGCTGTTTTTT.

The chain links TRBV4-1 to TRBJ2-3; D remains ambiguous. Germline CDR1 reads MGHRA; CDR2 reads YSYEKL. The V end lost 3 bases, the J end lost 6 bases, and 7 bases lay between the germline ends. This CDR3 spans 12 amino acids. CDR3 amino acids: CASSQLVDTQYF. Written as DNA, the CDR3 is TGCGCCAGCAGCCAGCTAGTGGATACGCAGTATTTT.

The genes are TRBV9 and TRBJ2-2; no reliable D call. The CDR3 is 14 residues long. The germline V gene has CDR1 SGDLS and CDR2 YYNGEE. Deletions cut 5 bases from V and 0 bases from J, with 8 bases between. The CDR3 sequence is CASRGAANTGELFF. The CDR3 DNA reads TGTGCCAGCAGGGGCGCCGCGAACACCGGGGAGCTGTTTTTT.